The next 24 T cell receptor beta chains were all read from a single sample in a study of T cells in Graves' hyperthyroidism and ophthalmopathy. There were TCR beta CDR3 regions amplified from RNA transcripts. The study used the HTBI primer set for a first-round RT-PCR of the TCR CDR3. TCRdb re-called the multiplex PCR reads through MiXCR, storing one row per CDR3 protein. The sample lists more than 500,000 distinct CDR3 sequences; 12% to 15% were seen once. Sequencing used blood. Receptors originate from a woman between 40 and 55 years old with Graves' hyperthyroidism.

The rearrangement joins TRBV5-1 to TRBJ2-5; 11 bases fit TRBD1. This CDR3 contains 16 residues. The V gene's germline CDR1 is SGHRS and CDR2 YFSETQ. Trimming at V came to 1 base and at J to 2 bases, leaving 4 bases not matched to a gene. The CDR3 here is CASSLLGQGVQETQYF. The CDR3 coding sequence is TGCGCCAGCAGCTTGCTGGGACAGGGGGTACAAGAGACCCAGTACTTC.

The rearrangement links TRBV5-6 to TRBJ2-7; D remains unclear. This CDR3 has 18 residues. In germline, CDR1 is SGHDT, CDR2 YYEEEE. Trimming shortened V by 0 bases and J by 1 base, and 20 bases separated the two germline ends. CDR3 sequence: CASSLGTGGSRYSYEQYF. CDR3 coding DNA: TGTGCCAGCAGCTTGGGGACCGGTGGCAGCAGATATTCCTACGAGCAGTACTTC.

This clonotype has just a few counts. The chain has TRBV12-3 or TRBV12-4 and TRBJ2-7; D is uncertain. With 5 bases removed from V and 5 bases from J, the gap between germline ends came to 16 bases. The CDR3 loop spans 14 amino acids. In DNA form, the CDR3 reads TGTGCCAGCAGTGGAGATATTATTGCAGACGAGCAGTACTTC. This gives the protein CASSGDIIADEQYF.

This clonotype has at least ten counts. J is TRBJ2-3 and V is TRBV30; 7 positions agree with TRBD1. The CDR3 has 13 amino acids. Germline V gives CDR1 GTSNPN, CDR2 SVGIG (reference sequence). CDR3 in amino acids: CARDEGAVATQYF. Written as DNA, the CDR3 is TGTGCTCGGGACGAGGGGGCGGTCGCTACGCAGTATTTT.

This clonotype occurred many times. The CDR3 nucleotides are TGTGCCAGCAGCACGAGACAGGGGCCTACCGGGGAGACCCAGTACTTC. Translation: CASSTRQGPTGETQYF. The chain employs TRBV7-9 and TRBJ2-5; TRBD1 matches at 8 bases. Looked up from germline, CDR1 is SEHNR and CDR2 is FQNEAQ (reference sequence). The CDR3 extends over 16 amino acids. J gave up 5 bases and V 5 bases, and 13 bases lay outside the gene matches.

Concerning this clonotype itself: The CDR3 ends on some other residue instead of the conserved phenylalanine or tryptophan, so this is likely a read error. The chain employs TRBV7-9 and TRBJ1-1; D possibly corresponds to TRBD1 (5 bases). The CDR3 loop spans 15 amino acids. The V end lost 2 bases, the J end lost 1 base, and 11 bases lay between the germline ends. Germline CDR1 SEHNR, CDR2 FQNEAQ (reference sequence). The CDR3 region is CASSLIGQPNTEAFS. DNA for the CDR3: TGTGCCAGCAGCTTAATAGGACAACCGAACACTGAAGCTTTCTCT.

The genes are TRBV29-1 and TRBJ2-5; the match to TRBD2 covers 8 bases. The germline V gene has CDR1 SQVTM and CDR2 ANQGSEA. The CDR3 is 14 residues long. J gave up 9 bases and V 1 base, and 10 bases lay outside the gene matches. The CDR3 here is CSVEGLAGHRAQYF. Written as DNA, the CDR3 is TGCAGCGTTGAAGGGCTAGCGGGTCATAGGGCCCAGTACTTC.

This clonotype was counted many times. The V and J genes are TRBV2 and TRBJ2-1, with D possibly matching TRBD2 (5 bases). CDR1 SNHLY and CDR2 FYNNEI come from the germline V gene. The CDR3 consists of 18 residues. With 8 bases removed from V and 4 bases from J, the gap between germline ends came to 27 bases. The CDR3 bases are TGTGCCAGCCGCCCTGGAGTAGCGTTGGGAGATTCTTACAATGAGCAGTTCTTC. It codes for CASRPGVALGDSYNEQFF.

The rearrangement joins TRBV4-1 to TRBJ2-1; TRBD2 agrees at 7 bases. Germline V gene lookup returns CDR1 MGHRA and CDR2 YSYEKL. This CDR3 has 18 residues. The trim removed 3 bases at V and 4 bases at J, leaving 15 bases unmatched. This CDR3 is CASSQVSARDYHYNEQFF. The CDR3 nucleotides read TGCGCCAGCAGCCAGGTTTCCGCCCGGGACTACCATTACAATGAGCAGTTCTTC.

The DNA for the CDR3 is TGTGCCAGCAGTGGGGGACAGGGTTTGGGGGAAAAACTGTTTTTT. It translates to CASSGGQGLGEKLFF. The genes are TRBV6-1 and TRBJ1-4; 9 bases match TRBD1. J was trimmed by 8 bases and V by 4 bases; bases with no gene match: 8. Germline V lookup: CDR1 MNHNS, CDR2 SASEGT. This CDR3 has 15 residues.

This clonotype was observed at least ten times. This chain links TRBV2 with TRBJ2-7, with D unresolved. The CDR3 contains 13 residues. Trimming cost V 4 bases and J 3 bases, with 10 bases left between them. Germline assignment: CDR1 SNHLY and CDR2 FYNNEI. CDR3 sequence (DNA): TGTGCCAGCAGTGCGGACGGGTACTACGAGCAGTACTTC. It codes for CASSADGYYEQYF. The full variable domain, completed using reference TRBV2 and TRBJ2-7, is EPEVTQTPSHQVTQMGQEVILRCVPISNHLYFYWYRQILGQKVEFLVSFYNNEISEKSEIFDDQFSVERPDGSNFTLKIRSTKLEDSAMYFCASSADGYYEQYFGPGTRLTVT.

This clonotype was found many times. The chain employs TRBV11-1 and TRBJ1-6; D not resolved. The CDR3 has 15 residues. Germline V gives CDR1 SGHAT, CDR2 FQDESV (reference sequence). V lost 5 bases to trimming and J lost 7 bases, with 15 bases between them. This CDR3 reads CASSAGVFGNSPLHF. In DNA, the CDR3 is TGTGCCAGCAGCGCCGGAGTATTTGGCAATTCACCCCTCCACTTT.

This clonotype was seen ten or more times. The gene calls are TRBV10-3 and TRBJ2-7, with 7 bases that match TRBD2. The germline V gene encodes CDR1 ENHRY and CDR2 SYGVKD. Trimming at V came to 2 bases and at J to 5 bases, leaving 0 bases not matched to a gene. The CDR3 runs to 12 residues. The DNA of the CDR3 is TGTGCCATCAGTGAGGGGAGGGACGAGCAGTACTTC. Translation gives CAISEGRDEQYF.

The rearrangement joins TRBV19 to TRBJ2-7, with a possible D match to TRBD2 (5 bases). The CDR3 contains 16 residues. Germline V gene sequence: CDR1 LNHDA, CDR2 SQIVND (reference sequence). V gave up 8 bases and J gave up 0 bases, with 20 bases separating them. DNA for the CDR3: TGTGCCAGTGCGGAATCCCGGGATGAAATCTCCTACGAGCAGTACTTC. Amino acid sequence: CASAESRDEISYEQYF.

In its sample, this clonotype was seen many times. The chain uses TRBV20-1 and TRBJ2-3; no definite D call. The V end lost 5 bases, the J end lost 7 bases, and 7 bases lay between the germline ends. CDR1 DFQATT and CDR2 SNEGSKA come from the germline V gene (reference sequence). CDR3 length equals 10 residues. CDR3 loop: CSAHNNTQYF. Here the CDR3 DNA reads TGCAGTGCTCATAATAATACGCAGTATTTT.

As regards this clonotype: Just one base apart from a much larger clone, this may be a read error. This chain uses TRBV12-3 or TRBV12-4 with TRBJ1-1, with D perhaps TRBD1 (5 bases). V shed 6 bases and J shed 10 bases, with 18 bases lying between them. The CDR3 consists of 13 residues. CDR3 coding DNA: TGTGCCAGCAGCCCCGGGGGTAGGCTCCCAGCTTTCTTT. Protein product: CASSPGGRLPAFF.

J is TRBJ1-4 and V is TRBV6-1; TRBD1 agrees at 7 bases. The CDR3 length is 15 residues. The V gene end was trimmed by 1 base and the J gene end by 8 bases; junction bases not matched to a gene: 7. Germline CDR1 MNHNS, CDR2 SASEGT. In DNA form, the CDR3 reads TGTGCCAGCAGTGAAGGACAGGGTCGAGGGGAAAAACTGTTTTTT. It specifies CASSEGQGRGEKLFF.

This clonotype was seen many times. The J gene is TRBJ2-1, the V gene TRBV3-1, with D unclear. CDR3 length: 12 amino acids. The ends were cut back, 4 bases at V and 6 bases at J, with 7 bases in the middle. The germline CDR1 and CDR2 sequences are LGHDT and YNNKEL (reference sequence). CDR3 protein: CASSRALNEQFF. The CDR3 DNA sequence: TGTGCCAGCAGCCGAGCGCTCAATGAGCAGTTCTTC.

At least ten counts were recorded for this clonotype. The rearrangement joins TRBV29-1 to TRBJ1-2; D perhaps matches TRBD1 (5 bases). Germline V gene sequence: CDR1 SQVTM, CDR2 ANQGSEA. The CDR3 spans 17 residues. Trimming took off 6 bases at V and 5 bases at J, with 28 bases between the two ends. In nucleotides, the CDR3 is TGCAGCGTCCACACCAGTGGGGCCGGGACGCCTTCATATGGCTACACCTTC. It specifies CSVHTSGAGTPSYGYTF.

The J gene is TRBJ2-5, the V gene TRBV20-1; TRBD2 matches at 10 bases. The trim removed 6 bases at V and 5 bases at J, leaving 6 bases unmatched. The CDR3 loop spans 13 amino acids. The V gene's germline CDR1 is DFQATT and CDR2 SNEGSKA (reference sequence). The CDR3 loop is CSAVGTSVETQYF. The CDR3 coding sequence is TGCAGTGCCGTGGGGACTAGCGTCGAGACCCAGTACTTC.

This clonotype was seen at least ten times. V and J are TRBV12-3 or TRBV12-4 and TRBJ1-1; 7 bases agree with TRBD1. The CDR3 covers 14 residues. Trimming cost V 4 bases and J 4 bases; bases outside gene matches: 6. The CDR3 loop is CASSWGTVGTEAFF. CDR3 DNA: TGTGCCAGCAGTTGGGGGACAGTAGGCACTGAAGCTTTCTTT.

This clonotype showed up just a few times. A much more abundant neighbour one base away suggests this may be a read error. The chain combines TRBV28 with TRBJ2-1; D gene unclear. CDR3 length: 15 amino acids. In germline, CDR1 is MDHEN, CDR2 SYDVKM. CDR3 amino acids: CASRPYSSSYNEQLF. CDR3 in DNA: TGTGCCAGCAGACCTTACAGCAGCTCCTACAATGAGCAGCTCTTC.

The chain is built from TRBV10-1 and TRBJ2-3, with 9 positions matching TRBD2. This CDR3 region has 15 residues. Germline CDR1 is WNHNN and CDR2 is SYGVQD (reference sequence). V was pared by 9 bases and J by 4 bases, with 11 bases of the junction left unmatched. The CDR3 DNA reads TGCGCCAGTGGTACTAGCGGGTCGAGCCCAGATACGCAGTATTTT. Translating gives CASGTSGSSPDTQYF.

This clonotype was detected ten times or more. The chain employs TRBV20-1 and TRBJ2-5; TRBD1 matches 9 bases. The length of the CDR3 is 16 residues. The V segment lost 3 bases and the J segment 1 base; nucleotides outside the gene matches: 9. Germline CDR1 and CDR2: DFQATT and SNEGSKA (reference sequence). CDR3 sequence: CSASTGQGLPQETQYF. In DNA form, the CDR3 reads TGCAGTGCTAGCACCGGACAGGGGTTACCCCAAGAGACCCAGTACTTC.